These T cell receptor beta chains were read from a single sample in a study of blood T cell repertoires in COVID-19. The method was immunoSEQ multiplex PCR; TCRdb's version includes in-frame clones alone and lacks a portion of them. The profile covers 150,000 or so clones, with about 85% appearing a single time and roughly 4.9% taken by the ten largest. The specimen sequenced was peripheral blood. These TCRs come from an older woman with COVID-19, enrolled during active disease. Each CDR3 is given without its conserved first and last residue. Each record gives: V gene, J gene, CDR3 protein.

TRBV3-1/TRBV3-2	TRBJ2-3	ASSQLTGTTDTQY
TRBV7-2	TRBJ1-6	ASSRGANSPLH
TRBV6-2/TRBV6-3	TRBJ1-3	ASSYSGGNTIY
TRBV7-2	TRBJ2-3	ATQLAPGTTDTQY
TRBV10-3	TRBJ2-5	AISEHFGETQY
TRBV6-2/TRBV6-3	TRBJ1-6	ASSLTGGNSPLH
TRBV6-5	TRBJ1-6	ASRGGYNSPLH
TRBV19	TRBJ2-7	ASSPTGHLYEQY
TRBV25-1	TRBJ1-1	ASSVYGGSEAF
TRBV7-2	TRBJ1-2	ASSLSRDYGYT
TRBV9	TRBJ2-2	ASSVGGMGTSFGELF
TRBV7-8	TRBJ2-1	ASRPSQGAGTYNEQF